Following are 12 T cell receptor beta chains from one sample sequenced in a study of blood T cell repertoires in COVID-19. This table comes from immunoSEQ multiplex PCR, and its TCRdb copy is limited to in-frame clones, with some not included. The table has fewer than 200,000 clones, under 85% seen once. The sample was peripheral blood. Source of these receptors: a human donor in a cohort sampled during active COVID-19.

This clone appeared many times. This sequence joins TRBV7-3 and TRBJ2-3; 8 nucleotides agree with TRBD2. CDR1 is SGHTA and CDR2 is FQGTGA in the germline V gene. CDR3 length equals 15 residues. With 5 bases clipped from V and 6 bases from J, the junction kept 10 bases outside the gene matches. The CDR3 region has the DNA TGTGCCAGCAGCCCGTCAGCGGGGGAGTTGGATACGCAGTATTTT. Protein product: CASSPSAGELDTQYF.

The J gene is TRBJ1-1, the V gene TRBV3-1 (or the pseudogene TRBV3-2), with D perhaps TRBD1 (5 bases). This CDR3 has 13 amino acids. The V gene's germline CDR1 is LGHDT and CDR2 YNNKEL (reference sequence). V was clipped by 1 base and J by 5 bases, with 8 bases between them. In DNA form, the CDR3 reads TGTGCCAGCAGCCAAGCAGGGTGGACTGAAGCTTTCTTT. This codes for CASSQAGWTEAFF.

This sequence joins TRBV5-5 and TRBJ1-1; D call uncertain. V lost 1 base, J lost 6 bases, and 4 bases lay in between. Per germline, CDR1 SGHKS and CDR2 YYEKEE (reference sequence). The CDR3 has 11 amino acids. DNA for the CDR3: TGTGCCAGCAGCTTGTTCGCTGAAGCTTTCTTT. It codes for CASSLFAEAFF.

This sequence joins TRBV12-5 and TRBJ2-7; D uncertain. V lost 7 bases and J lost 4, with 11 bases in between. Germline V lookup: CDR1 LGHNT, CDR2 FRNRAP. CDR3 length: 12 amino acids. CDR3 sequence: CASALPSYEQYF. In DNA, the CDR3 is TGTGCTAGTGCCCTCCCCAGTTACGAGCAGTACTTC.

The rearrangement uses TRBV11-2 and TRBJ1-1; possible D gene TRBD1, 5 bases. This CDR3 is 17 amino acids long. V was shortened by 4 bases and J by 1 base, with 19 bases between the two germline ends. CDR1 is SGHAT, CDR2 FQNNGV, per germline. CDR3: CASSSTPQEGKNTEAFF. CDR3 coding DNA: TGTGCCAGCAGCTCGACACCACAGGAGGGGAAGAACACTGAAGCTTTCTTT.

The gene calls are TRBV5-1 and TRBJ2-1, with a possible D match to TRBD1 (5 bases). The CDR3 covers 15 residues. Germline V gives CDR1 SGHRS, CDR2 YFSETQ. Between the trimmed V and J ends, which lost 0 bases and 1 base, there was a span of 8 bases. CDR3 DNA sequence: TGCGCCAGCAGCTTGGAGGCAGGGTCCTACAATGAGCAGTTCTTC. This encodes CASSLEAGSYNEQFF.

This chain uses TRBV4-2 with TRBJ2-2, with 9 bases fitting TRBD2. After removal of 3 bases from V and 6 bases from J, the junction contained 8 bases not matched to a gene. Germline lookup yields CDR1 LGHNA and CDR2 YNFKEQ. This CDR3 spans 16 amino acids. The CDR3 DNA is TGTGCCAGCAGCCACCCCGGGACTAGCTTGTCCGGGGAGCTGTTTTTT. Translation gives CASSHPGTSLSGELFF.

The chain recombines TRBV20-1 with TRBJ1-2, with D tentatively TRBD1 (6 bases). Between the trimmed V and J ends, which lost 7 bases and 6 bases, there was a span of 12 bases. In germline, CDR1 is DFQATT, CDR2 SNEGSKA (reference sequence). This CDR3 spans 11 amino acids. Written as DNA, the CDR3 is TGCAGTGTTAAGGGGGTGGATGGCTACACCTTC. Translation gives CSVKGVDGYTF.

V usage is TRBV6-5 and J usage is TRBJ2-1; no clear D. The CDR3 sequence is 15 residues long. Per the germline V gene, CDR1 is MNHEY and CDR2 is SVGAGI. Between the trimmed V and J ends, which lost 5 bases and 0 bases, there was a span of 11 bases. The DNA of the CDR3 is TGTGCCAGCAGTCGGCAGGAAAGCTCCTACAATGAGCAGTTCTTC. As protein: CASSRQESSYNEQFF.

The chain recombines TRBV6-5 with TRBJ1-3; unclear D gene. Germline-derived CDR1 and CDR2 are MNHEY and SVGAGI. This CDR3 spans 14 amino acids. Trimming took off 6 bases at V and 4 bases at J, with 13 bases between the two ends. CDR3 DNA: TGTGCCAGCAGGGATACTAGCCGGGGAAACACCATATATTTT. Protein: CASRDTSRGNTIYF.

The chain recombines TRBV24-1 with TRBJ2-1, with D maybe TRBD1 (6 bases). The germline V gene has CDR1 KGHDR and CDR2 SFDVKD. CDR3 length equals 13 residues. V shed 3 bases and J shed 8 bases, with 10 bases lying between them. CDR3 DNA: TGTGCCACCAGTGATGCTTACAGGGATGAGCAGTTCTTC. Its translation is CATSDAYRDEQFF.

This clone was recorded once. The chain employs TRBV9 and TRBJ1-3; D perhaps matches TRBD1 (6 bases). The CDR3 has 16 amino acids. Looked up from germline, CDR1 is SGDLS and CDR2 is YYNGEE. The germline V and J ends were trimmed by 0 bases and 1 base, with 11 bases remaining between them. CDR3 in amino acids: CASSVGTARSGNTIYF. The CDR3 DNA is TGTGCCAGCAGCGTAGGGACAGCTCGTTCTGGAAACACCATATATTTT.